This T cell receptor (beta chain) was found in a study of T cells in tumors after PD-1 blockade. The overall study: Prior checkpoint blockade, systemic immunosuppressant use, or anti-cancer therapy within 4 weeks excluded patients. Mean per blood sample: about 110,000 templates (about 24,000-270,000), around 35,000 unique clonotypes.

General observations from the study: Peripheral recruitment is suggested, as some novel exhausted tumor clones were in pre-treatment blood.

To note about this clone: What it binds is not known.

V gave up 6 bases and J gave up 3 bases, with 14 bases separating them. The CDR3 runs to 15 residues. Germline V gives CDR1 MGHRA, CDR2 YSYEKL. Tumor or blood genomic DNA was sequenced, with inputs of about 550 ng to 6,004 ng. Using immunoSEQ multiplex PCR, the repertoire was profiled, and TCRdb retains in-frame clones only, with some absent. The table lists tens of thousands of clones, 79% of them singletons. V is TRBV4-1 and J is TRBJ2-2; D could derive from TRBD1 or TRBD2 (5 bases each). The specimen comprised PBMCs, sampled before anti-PD-1 therapy. This sequence originates from a human donor with advanced basal cell or squamous cell carcinoma (not recorded which). In DNA, the CDR3 is TGCGCCAGCAGGCAGGGACCGGGTGACACCGGGGAGCTGTTTTTT. This gives the protein CASRQGPGDTGELFF.